The TCR beta chain under discussion was sequenced for a study of cytomegalovirus exposure and HLA in healthy donors. Study overall: The roughly 110 validation repertoires used the same platform as the approximately 700 first-cohort repertoires (as reported by a later analysis). Study-wide findings and caveats: Reportedly, cytomegalovirus status was diagnosed with high sensitivity and specificity. Researchers counted roughly 160 TCR beta chains as cytomegalovirus-associated. Clusters of TCRs from the first cohort tended to co-occur in the 110 or so validation repertoires (as a later analysis found).

Clones were read by immunoSEQ multiplex PCR, and TCRdb kept only the in-frame ones, dropping some. The profile shows about 73,000 clones, around 90% of them singletons. This CDR3 is 15 amino acids long. Germline CDR1 reads SGHVS; CDR2 reads FNYEAQ. Trimming took 1 base from V and 6 from J, leaving 14 bases between them. For this clone: Its antigen is still unknown.

Material for sequencing was PBMCs. J is TRBJ2-3 and V is TRBV7-6, with D unresolved. This TCR was recovered from a woman between 18 and 29 years old in good health and CMV-seropositive. CDR3 region: CASSLGGGGYDTQYF. CDR3 DNA: TGTGCCAGCAGCTTAGGAGGTGGTGGGTACGATACGCAGTATTTT.